This TCR beta chain was sequenced in a study of regulatory and conventional T cells in RAG deficiency. Blood CD4+ CD25-low CD127-high conventional T cells supplied the genomic DNA template. Generated by immunoSEQ multiplex PCR, the TCRdb table keeps only in-frame clones and is missing some. Among about 30,000 clones listed, more than 75% were seen once. The ends were cut back, 8 bases at V and 7 bases at J, with 17 bases in the middle. Germline CDR1 reads SNHLY; CDR2 reads FYNNEI. This CDR3 contains 13 residues. This sample was shared with a second study, whose subject was regulatory T cells. That paper states: Primers: 52 TRBV forward and 13 TRBJ reverse.

The sample taken for sequencing was CD4+ effector T cells sorted from blood. This clonotype was sampled from a human donor in good health. This chain uses TRBV2 with TRBJ1-1, with D unclear. CDR3 DNA: TGTGCCAGCTCAGTGGAGGGTGGTGTTGAAGCTTTCTTT. Protein product: CASSVEGGVEAFF. The whole variable domain, remainder taken from reference TRBV2 and TRBJ1-1, is EPEVTQTPSHQVTQMGQEVILRCVPISNHLYFYWYRQILGQKVEFLVSFYNNEISEKSEIFDDQFSVERPDGSNFTLKIRSTKLEDSAMYFCASSVEGGVEAFFGQGTRLTVV.